The 30 T cell receptor beta chains given below trace back to one sample, sequenced in a study of regulatory T cells in long-lasting Graves disease (dated by TCRdb to the early 2020s). Libraries were made using multiplex PCR. The instrument was an Illumina HiSeq 4000. CDR3 regions were amplified by Arm-PCR with iRepertoire HTBI primers to construct TCR beta libraries. In-frame beta chains were kept once TCRdb had trimmed the public reads at Q25 with fastp and called clones with MiXCR. All rows with the same CDR3 protein become a single entry with the most common DNA and genes. In this sample the table shows approximately 230,000 distinct CDR3 sequences, about 18% of which occur a single time. Around 21% of the sample comes from the top ten. The time point label for this specimen denotes: newly diagnosed GD, antithyroid drugs for less than 3 months. For both TCR sequencing and RNA sequencing, RNA was extracted from PBMCs using TRIzol.

The sequencing used peripheral blood mononuclear cells (PBMCs), collected at new diagnosis, from a patient treated with antithyroid drugs. Receptors were obtained from a female donor with Graves disease.

This clonotype was counted ten times or more. CDR3 DNA: TGTGCCAGCAGCCTCGCCGGGGGGAACACCATATATTTT. Its protein product is CASSLAGGNTIYF. The rearrangement uses TRBV11-2 and TRBJ1-3, with D perhaps TRBD1 (5 bases). Germline V gives CDR1 SGHAT, CDR2 FQNNGV. V gave up 5 bases and J gave up 7 bases, with 12 bases separating them. This CDR3 has 13 amino acids.

This clonotype was counted ten times or more. This chain links TRBV11-2 with TRBJ1-6, with 8 positions matching TRBD1. CDR1 is SGHAT, CDR2 FQNNGV, per germline. CDR3 size: 17 residues. The trim removed 2 bases at V and 10 bases at J, leaving 13 bases unmatched. The CDR3 region has the DNA TGTGCCAGCAGCTTACCGTCGGACAGGGCGGCTTTCTCACCCCTCCACTTT. Amino acids: CASSLPSDRAAFSPLHF.

This clonotype was counted ten times or more. The chain couples TRBV11-3 to TRBJ1-1; 8 positions match TRBD1. Germline-derived CDR1 and CDR2 are SGHNT and YENEEA. J gave up 4 bases and V 3 bases, and 7 bases lay outside the gene matches. The CDR3 length is 15 residues. The CDR3 loop reads CASSFTGGLGTEAFF. The CDR3 DNA is TGTGCCAGCAGCTTTACAGGGGGACTTGGCACTGAAGCTTTCTTT.

This clonotype was found many times. The chain combines TRBV20-1 with TRBJ1-1, with no clear D. The germline V and J ends were trimmed by 5 bases and 1 base, with 23 bases remaining between them. This CDR3 is built from 17 residues. Germline-derived CDR1 and CDR2 are DFQATT and SNEGSKA (reference sequence). The CDR3 loop reads CSARQAPEGVGNTEAFF. Here the CDR3 DNA reads TGCAGTGCTCGCCAGGCCCCCGAGGGAGTGGGGAACACTGAAGCTTTCTTT.

This clonotype was counted ten times or more. The chain combines TRBV11-1 with TRBJ2-1, with D perhaps given as TRBD1 or TRBD2 (5 bases each). Looked up from germline, CDR1 is SGHAT and CDR2 is FQDESV (reference sequence). The CDR3 is 16 residues long. V lost 0 bases and J 2 bases, leaving 11 bases between the germline ends. CDR3 DNA sequence: TGTGCCAGCAGCTTAGCGGGGCTAGCCCCCTACAATGAGCAGTTCTTC. Translating gives CASSLAGLAPYNEQFF.

As to this clonotype: A read error may explain this, as a much larger clone is one base away. The V and J genes are TRBV6-5 and TRBJ2-7; D is uncertain. The CDR3 is 13 amino acids. Germline CDR1 reads MNHEY; CDR2 reads SVGAGI. The CDR3 loop reads CASSYELASERYF. CDR3 in DNA: TGTGCCAGCAGTTACGAGTTAGCCAGCGAGCGGTACTTC.

The chain combines TRBV7-2 with TRBJ2-1; 11 bases align to TRBD2. The CDR3 sequence is 16 residues long. Germline V CDR1 and CDR2: SGHTA, FQGNSA. The V segment lost 0 bases and the J segment 4 bases; nucleotides outside the gene matches: 2. CDR3 DNA sequence: TGTGCCAGCAGCTTAGCACTAGCGGGAGCGTACAATGAGCAGTTCTTC. Its translation: CASSLALAGAYNEQFF.

This clonotype was seen repeatedly, ten times or more. The chain joins TRBV24-1 to TRBJ2-7, with D perhaps matching TRBD1 (5 bases). The CDR3 covers 14 residues. Per germline, CDR1 KGHDR and CDR2 SFDVKD. V was trimmed by 2 bases and J by 2 bases, leaving 9 bases between them. The CDR3 coding sequence is TGTGCCACCAGTGATTCGAAGGGGACCTACGAGCAGTACTTC. Its protein product is CATSDSKGTYEQYF.

This clonotype was seen at least ten times. The chain's CDR3 is CASSSRYNEQFF. The CDR3 bases are TGTGCCAGCAGTTCCCGGTACAATGAGCAGTTCTTC. The chain joins TRBV6-5 to TRBJ2-1; no reliable D call. The V and J ends lost 4 bases and 4 bases respectively, with 5 bases between them. Germline values: CDR1 MNHEY, CDR2 SVGAGI. The CDR3 is made up of 12 amino acids.

J is TRBJ2-5 and V is TRBV12-3 or TRBV12-4, with TRBD1 matching over 9 bases. The CDR3 extends over 14 amino acids. J was trimmed by 5 bases and V by 5 bases; bases with no gene match: 6. CDR3 sequence: CASSPGQGFETQYF. The CDR3 DNA follows: TGTGCCAGCAGTCCTGGACAGGGGTTTGAGACCCAGTACTTC.

The rearrangement joins TRBV10-3 to TRBJ2-5, with 15 bases that match TRBD2. CDR3 length: 17 residues. Looked up from germline, CDR1 is ENHRY and CDR2 is SYGVKD. Trimming at V came to 4 bases and at J to 4 bases, leaving 7 bases not matched to a gene. CDR3: CAISASPGLAGGETQYF. The CDR3 coding sequence is TGTGCCATCAGTGCATCCCCGGGACTAGCGGGAGGAGAGACCCAGTACTTC.

The chain is built from TRBV7-2 and TRBJ2-2; D remains unclear. The CDR3 runs 15 residues. From germline, CDR1 is SGHTA and CDR2 FQGNSA. V lost 2 bases to trimming and J lost 2 bases, with 9 bases between them. This chain's CDR3 is CASSLRAGNTGELFF. CDR3 sequence (DNA): TGTGCCAGCAGCTTAAGGGCCGGTAACACCGGGGAGCTGTTTTTT.

On this clonotype: A far more abundant clone sits one base away, making this likely a read error. The chain couples TRBV9 to TRBJ2-4; maybe TRBD2 (7 bases). CDR3 size: 14 residues. The V end was cut by 5 bases, the J end by 8 bases, with 17 bases between. From germline, CDR1 is SGDLS and CDR2 YYNGEE. This chain's CDR3 is CASSEGRGAYIQYF. DNA of the CDR3: TGTGCCAGCAGTGAGGGACGGGGGGCTTACATTCAGTACTTC.

This clonotype was seen more than once but under ten times. The J gene is TRBJ2-3, the V gene TRBV6-1; 8 bases are shared with TRBD2. This CDR3 spans 17 amino acids. V shed 5 bases, J shed 1 base, and the junction held 11 bases outside the gene matches. Germline V gives CDR1 MNHNS, CDR2 SASEGT. The CDR3 region is CASSKTIAGSGTDTQYF. In nucleotides, the CDR3 is TGTGCCAGCAGTAAGACGATAGCGGGATCCGGCACAGATACGCAGTATTTT.

J is TRBJ2-1 and V is TRBV11-3, with D maybe TRBD1 (7 bases). The CDR3 has 15 residues. The germline V gene has CDR1 SGHNT and CDR2 YENEEA. Trimming pared 3 bases from V and 2 bases from J, leaving 11 bases between. This CDR3 is CASSFGRGAYNEQFF. The CDR3 region has the DNA TGTGCCAGCAGCTTCGGCAGGGGGGCCTACAATGAGCAGTTCTTC.

This clonotype turned up a few times. The CDR3 loop is CASSLWGGGTANEKLFF. As DNA, the CDR3 is TGTGCCAGCAGTTTGTGGGGCGGAGGGACAGCTAATGAAAAACTGTTTTTT. V usage is TRBV6-5 and J usage is TRBJ1-4; TRBD1 matches 7 bases. CDR3 size: 17 residues. From germline, CDR1 is MNHEY and CDR2 SVGAGI. V lost 4 bases, J lost 3 bases, and 11 bases stayed unmatched.

This clonotype was found many times. The chain has TRBV11-2 and TRBJ2-7, with D tentatively TRBD2 (7 bases). The V gene lost 5 bases and the J gene lost 4 bases, with 15 bases spanning the gap. The CDR3 contains 14 residues. CDR1 is SGHAT and CDR2 is FQNNGV in the germline V gene. CDR3 coding DNA: TGTGCCAGCAGCGGGGAGGGGGGTAGGTACGAGCAGTACTTC. This gives the protein CASSGEGGRYEQYF.

This clonotype was observed at least ten times. This chain joins TRBV25-1 and TRBJ2-1; 9 bases fit TRBD2. V gave up 1 base and J gave up 6 bases; unmatched junction bases: 13. The germline V gene has CDR1 MGHDK and CDR2 SYGVNS. The CDR3 is made up of 18 amino acids. The CDR3 protein is CASSEFLSGSGRGNEQFF. CDR3 in DNA: TGTGCCAGCAGTGAATTTCTTTCGGGTAGCGGGAGAGGCAATGAGCAGTTCTTC.

At least ten counts were recorded for this clonotype. This sequence joins TRBV19 and TRBJ1-2; D may be TRBD1 (6 bases). The CDR3 extends over 14 amino acids. V was pared by 7 bases and J by 0 bases, with 12 bases between. From germline, CDR1 is LNHDA and CDR2 SQIVND (reference sequence). The CDR3 spells CASNPTGANYGYTF. CDR3 nucleotides: TGTGCCAGTAATCCGACAGGAGCTAACTATGGCTACACCTTC.

This clonotype was recorded many times. The CDR3 reads CAAALVYGELFF. Written as DNA, the CDR3 is TGTGCCGCTGCCTTAGTGTACGGGGAGCTGTTTTTT. The J gene is TRBJ2-2, the V gene TRBV7-8; no reliable D call. V was shortened by 11 bases and J by 7 bases, with 14 bases between the two germline ends. This CDR3 is 12 amino acids long. The germline V gene has CDR1 SGHVS and CDR2 FQNEAQ.

This clonotype was observed a single time. This could be a read error, since a much larger clone is one nucleotide away. The rearrangement links TRBV24-1 to TRBJ2-1, with a possible D match to TRBD2 (6 bases). CDR3 length: 13 amino acids. Germline CDR1 is KGHDR and CDR2 is SFDVKD. Written as DNA, the CDR3 is TGTGCCAGCAGTGATTTGCGGGGTCCTGAGCAGTTCTTC. Translated: CASSDLRGPEQFF.

This clonotype was detected ten times or more. The rearrangement uses TRBV19 and TRBJ1-1, with 7 bases matching TRBD1. Germline V gives CDR1 LNHDA, CDR2 SQIVND (reference sequence). J gave up 3 bases and V 3 bases, and 10 bases lay outside the gene matches. This CDR3 comprises 16 residues. DNA for the CDR3: TGTGCCAGTAGTATCGGGACAGCCCTCAGCGACACTGAAGCTTTCTTT. It yields the protein CASSIGTALSDTEAFF.

Ten or more counts support this clonotype. J is TRBJ2-3 and V is TRBV20-1; 7 nucleotides align to TRBD2. In germline, CDR1 is DFQATT, CDR2 SNEGSKA (reference sequence). This CDR3 has 13 amino acids. After removal of 6 bases from V and 2 bases from J, the junction contained 5 bases not matched to a gene. The CDR3 here is CSAGDYTTDTQYF. CDR3 nucleotide sequence: TGCAGTGCGGGGGACTACACCACAGATACGCAGTATTTT.

Only a few counts were recorded for this clonotype. This chain links TRBV28 with TRBJ2-7; a weak D match, TRBD2 (7 bases). V shed 8 bases and J shed 0 bases, with 17 bases lying between them. The CDR3 is made up of 15 amino acids. Germline CDR1 reads MDHEN; CDR2 reads SYDVKM. The CDR3 here is CASQSGGRSSYEQYF. In DNA, the CDR3 is TGTGCCAGCCAATCCGGGGGGCGGAGCTCCTACGAGCAGTACTTC.

This clonotype was seen repeatedly, ten times or more. The rearrangement links TRBV25-1 to TRBJ1-1; tentatively, D is TRBD1 (5 bases). This CDR3 comprises 14 residues. V shed 3 bases and J shed 5 bases, with 13 bases lying between them. The germline V gene encodes CDR1 MGHDK and CDR2 SYGVNS. In nucleotides, the CDR3 is TGTGCCAGCAGTGATTGGGACCGGAGTACTGAAGCTTTCTTT. Its translation is CASSDWDRSTEAFF.

This clonotype has at least ten counts. The chain uses TRBV7-2 and TRBJ1-1, with a possible D match to TRBD1 (6 bases). The CDR3 extends over 17 amino acids. Germline loops: CDR1 SGHTA, CDR2 FQGNSA. The V end was cut by 2 bases, the J end by 7 bases, with 23 bases between. CDR3 protein: CASSLLSQGGGGGEAFF. In nucleotides, the CDR3 is TGTGCCAGCAGCTTACTATCACAGGGAGGGGGTGGAGGTGAAGCTTTCTTT.

This clonotype was observed many times. The V and J genes are TRBV30 and TRBJ1-2, with 9 bases identical to TRBD1. The V gene end was trimmed by 5 bases and the J gene end by 0 bases; junction bases not matched to a gene: 4. Looked up from germline, CDR1 is GTSNPN and CDR2 is SVGIG (reference sequence). This CDR3 has 14 amino acids. The CDR3 DNA reads as TGTGCCTGGTGGGGGACAGGGCCTAACTATGGCTACACCTTC. Amino acids: CAWWGTGPNYGYTF.

V usage is TRBV13 and J usage is TRBJ1-1, with 7 positions matching TRBD1. The length of the CDR3 is 17 residues. CDR1 is PRHDT and CDR2 is FYEKMQ in the germline V gene (reference sequence). The junction had 9 bases not matched to a gene; V was cut back by 1 base and J by 1 base. The chain's CDR3 is CASSLVVMGTENTEAFF. The CDR3 DNA reads TGTGCCAGCAGCTTAGTCGTTATGGGGACAGAGAACACTGAAGCTTTCTTT.

This clonotype was observed many times. CDR3 region: CAWSVLGPGELFF. The CDR3 coding sequence is TGTGCCTGGAGTGTACTCGGGCCCGGGGAGCTGTTTTTT. The V call is TRBV30, the J call TRBJ2-2; D call uncertain. V shed 0 bases and J shed 6 bases, with 8 bases lying between them. This CDR3 is 13 amino acids long. The germline CDR1 and CDR2 sequences are GTSNPN and SVGIG (reference sequence).

The gene calls are TRBV7-9 and TRBJ2-3, with 8 nucleotides matching TRBD2. Trimming removed 3 bases from V and 4 bases from J; junction bases left unmatched: 12. The germline gives CDR1 SEHNR, CDR2 FQNEAQ (reference sequence). CDR3 length: 17 amino acids. CDR3 in amino acids: CASSLLAGGTTPDTQYF. CDR3 sequence (DNA): TGTGCCAGCAGCTTGTTGGCGGGAGGAACGACCCCAGATACGCAGTATTTT.